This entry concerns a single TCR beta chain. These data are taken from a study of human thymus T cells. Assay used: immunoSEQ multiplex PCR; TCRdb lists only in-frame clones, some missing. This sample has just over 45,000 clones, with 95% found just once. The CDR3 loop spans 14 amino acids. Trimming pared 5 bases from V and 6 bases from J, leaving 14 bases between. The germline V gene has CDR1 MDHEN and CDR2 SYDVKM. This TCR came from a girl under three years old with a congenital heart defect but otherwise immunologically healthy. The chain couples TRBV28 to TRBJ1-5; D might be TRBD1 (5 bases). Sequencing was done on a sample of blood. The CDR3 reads CASSGDGVFQPQHF. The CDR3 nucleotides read TGTGCCAGCAGTGGGGACGGGGTCTTTCAGCCCCAGCATTTT.